Presented here are 25 T cell receptor beta chains from one specimen sequenced in a study of T-cell memory formation after mild COVID-19 (dated by TCRdb to 2020 to 2022). The receptor library was made with 5' RACE. The sequencer listed for this sample is Illumina NovaSeq 6000. Clones were called with MiXCR by TCRdb after fastp trimmed the public reads at Q25, and only in-frame beta chains were retained. Entries are consolidated by CDR3 protein sequence, retaining the most common genes and DNA. The sample table contains approximately 580,000 distinct CDR3 sequences; only one count was recorded for around 20% of them. The ten largest account for approximately 13% of the sample. Sequenced input: PBMCs or a T cell subset sorted from them (not recorded which). Source of these receptors: an adult woman who had mild COVID-19 (a few samples of this study predate the infection). The sample titles of this study are shuffled in the database, so cell type and time point are left out; the donor was told from shared clones.

V is TRBV7-9 and J is TRBJ2-4; D ambiguous. The CDR3 runs to 14 residues. Looked up from germline, CDR1 is SEHNR and CDR2 is FQNEAQ (reference sequence). V was cut by 0 bases and J by 0 bases, with 3 bases left in between. The CDR3 protein is CASSLAPAKNIQYF. Here the CDR3 DNA reads TGTGCCAGCAGCTTAGCTCCAGCCAAAAACATTCAGTACTTC.

The CDR3 loop is CSARGPGGNTEAFF. CDR3 bases: TGCAGTGCTAGAGGCCCGGGGGGGAACACTGAAGCTTTCTTT. This chain connects TRBV20-1 to TRBJ1-1; D may be TRBD1 (5 bases). In germline, CDR1 is DFQATT, CDR2 SNEGSKA (reference sequence). The CDR3 spans 14 residues. Trimming took 1 base from V and 1 from J, leaving 10 bases between them.

There are a few counts of this clonotype. The chain carries TRBV12-3 or TRBV12-4 and TRBJ1-1, with a tentative D call TRBD1 (6 bases). The CDR3 covers 16 residues. Trimming cost V 3 bases and J 3 bases, with 17 bases left between them. CDR3 sequence: CASSFLQGRLYTEAFF. DNA for the CDR3: TGTGCCAGCAGTTTTCTCCAGGGGAGATTGTACACTGAAGCTTTCTTT.

The table lists this clonotype with a few counts. The chain carries TRBV6-2 or TRBV6-3 and TRBJ2-2; no clear D. This CDR3 has 14 amino acids. Per the germline V gene, CDR1 is MNHEY and CDR2 is SVGEGT. The V and J ends lost 0 bases and 6 bases respectively, with 8 bases between them. The CDR3 protein is CASSYSVRAGELFF. The CDR3 region has the DNA TGTGCCAGCAGTTACTCAGTCCGAGCCGGGGAGCTGTTTTTT.

DNA of the CDR3: TGCGCCAGCAGCGGCGGGGAGTACACCGGGGAGCTGTTTTTT. Translating gives CASSGGEYTGELFF. The chain has TRBV5-1 and TRBJ2-2, with D perhaps matching TRBD2 (6 bases). This CDR3 has 14 amino acids. In germline, CDR1 is SGHRS, CDR2 YFSETQ. V dropped 4 bases and J dropped 3 bases, with 10 bases sitting between them.

The CDR3 loop is CASSVGRRRTDTQYF. In DNA form, the CDR3 reads TGTGCCAGCAGTGTGGGGCGAAGGAGGACAGATACGCAGTATTTT. This rearrangement joins TRBV7-3 to TRBJ2-3; D might be TRBD1 or TRBD2, each matching 5 bases. The ends were cut back, 6 bases at V and 3 bases at J, with 16 bases in the middle. This CDR3 is 15 amino acids long. Germline V gene sequence: CDR1 SGHTA, CDR2 FQGTGA.

This clonotype was counted between two and nine times. V is TRBV7-8 and J is TRBJ2-7; TRBD2 matches at 8 bases. CDR3 length equals 15 residues. The V gene end was trimmed by 6 bases and the J gene end by 3 bases; junction bases not matched to a gene: 10. The germline V gene has CDR1 SGHVS and CDR2 FQNEAQ. The CDR3, as DNA: TGTGCCAGCAGATCACGCCGGGGGGGTGACTACGAGCAGTACTTC. Its protein product is CASRSRRGGDYEQYF. The variable domain in full, with the rest retrieved from reference TRBV7-8 and TRBJ2-7, is GAGVSQSPRYKVAKRGQDVALRCDPISGHVSLFWYQQALGQGPEFLTYFQNEAQLDKSGLPSDRFFAERPEGSVSTLKIQRTQQEDSAVYLCASRSRRGGDYEQYFGPGTRLTVT.

The rearrangement links TRBV2 to TRBJ2-7; 11 bases fit TRBD1. This CDR3 is built from 15 residues. Germline V gene data show CDR1 as SNHLY and CDR2 as FYNNEI. The V gene end was trimmed by 3 bases and the J gene end by 3 bases; junction bases not matched to a gene: 4. For the CDR3, the DNA is TGTGCCAGCAGTGACCCCGGGACAGGGGGCTACGAGCAGTACTTC. Its translation is CASSDPGTGGYEQYF.

This clonotype appeared a few times. CDR3 in DNA: TGTGCCAGCAGCCCATCGGGGGGCGCGACTGAAGCTTTCTTT. This codes for CASSPSGGATEAFF. The chain recombines TRBV7-6 with TRBJ1-1; D is possibly TRBD1 (6 bases). With 5 bases removed from V and 5 bases from J, the gap between germline ends came to 15 bases. In germline, CDR1 is SGHVS, CDR2 FNYEAQ. The CDR3 is 14 residues long.

This chain links TRBV20-1 with TRBJ2-7; the D gene is possibly TRBD2 (5 bases). V lost 5 bases and J lost 4, with 12 bases in between. This CDR3 spans 12 amino acids. Germline V gives CDR1 DFQATT, CDR2 SNEGSKA (reference sequence). CDR3 sequence reads: CSAASSRYEQYF. The CDR3, as DNA: TGCAGTGCTGCGTCTAGCCGTTACGAGCAGTACTTC.

The V gene is TRBV29-1, the J gene TRBJ2-7, with 8 bases lining up with TRBD1. This CDR3 has 16 amino acids. CDR1 and CDR2 from the germline V gene are SQVTM and ANQGSEA. V shed 2 bases, J shed 2 bases, and the junction held 11 bases outside the gene matches. The CDR3, as DNA: TGCAGCGTTGAAACCCCCCCCGGACAGGGCGCCTACGAGCAGTACTTC. Translating gives CSVETPPGQGAYEQYF.

The CDR3 reads CASSGRVWGNEQYF. In nucleotides, the CDR3 is TGTGCCAGCAGTGGGAGGGTCTGGGGCAATGAGCAGTACTTC. The chain uses TRBV12-3 or TRBV12-4 and TRBJ2-7, with 7 positions matching TRBD2. J gave up 7 bases and V 5 bases, and 11 bases lay outside the gene matches. The length of the CDR3 is 14 residues.

The count of this clonotype is one. This chain connects TRBV6-1 to TRBJ1-1, with D unclear. Trimming removed 3 bases at V and 11 bases at J, with 16 bases between. The V gene's germline CDR1 is MNHNS and CDR2 SASEGT. This CDR3 is 13 amino acids long. In DNA form, the CDR3 reads TGTGCCAGCAGTGAGGTCCGGTCTAGTTCGGCTTTCTTT. Translated: CASSEVRSSSAFF.

This clonotype occurred a few times. The CDR3 is CASSPGLQGAGEQYF. The CDR3 bases are TGTGCCAGCTCACCCGGTCTACAGGGGGCCGGCGAGCAGTACTTC. V gene TRBV18 combines with J gene TRBJ2-7; 9 bases agree with TRBD1. V was clipped by 3 bases and J by 6 bases; unmatched bases: 9. The CDR3 has 15 amino acids. Germline lookup yields CDR1 KGHSH and CDR2 LQKENI.

The chain is built from TRBV4-1 and TRBJ1-5, with a possible D match to TRBD1 (5 bases). V lost 3 bases, J lost 6 bases, and 18 bases lay in between. Germline CDR1 reads MGHRA; CDR2 reads YSYEKL. This CDR3 contains 16 residues. CDR3 in amino acids: CASSQTELRGVQPQHF. As DNA, the CDR3 is TGCGCCAGCAGCCAGACAGAATTACGAGGGGTTCAGCCCCAGCATTTT.

There are a few counts of this clonotype. V and J are TRBV6-6 and TRBJ2-7; the D gene is possibly TRBD1 (6 bases). This CDR3 is built from 17 residues. Germline V gene lookup returns CDR1 MNHNY and CDR2 SVGAGI (reference sequence). Trimming removed 0 bases from V and 4 bases from J, with 19 bases in between. The CDR3 protein is CASSYSTGDNLWYEQYF. CDR3 coding DNA: TGTGCCAGCAGTTACTCGACTGGGGACAATCTTTGGTACGAGCAGTACTTC.

The table lists this clonotype with a few counts. V and J are TRBV5-1 and TRBJ2-1, with TRBD2 matching over 10 bases. Germline CDR1 SGHRS, CDR2 YFSETQ. This CDR3 is 15 amino acids long. Losses at the gene ends were 2 bases for V and 7 bases for J; bases not matched to a gene: 6. Written as DNA, the CDR3 is TGCGCCAGCAGCTTAGCTAGCGGGAGTAAAAATGAGCAGTTCTTC. Translation gives CASSLASGSKNEQFF.

The chain is built from TRBV30 and TRBJ2-1, with D possibly being TRBD2 (6 bases). Germline values: CDR1 GTSNPN, CDR2 SVGIG (reference sequence). The CDR3 runs to 12 residues. Trimming took 2 bases from V and 7 from J, leaving 9 bases between them. The CDR3 DNA sequence: TGTGCCTGGAGTTGGGCGGGGAATGAGCAGTTCTTC. Its protein is CAWSWAGNEQFF.

In its sample, this clonotype was seen a few times. The gene calls are TRBV7-9 and TRBJ2-3; 15 positions match TRBD2. Germline V gives CDR1 SEHNR, CDR2 FQNEAQ (reference sequence). The ends lost 5 bases at V and 2 bases at J; junction bases unmatched: 8. The CDR3 spans 18 residues. In DNA, the CDR3 is TGTGCCAGCAGCACCGGGACTAGCGGGAGGCTTGCCACAGATACGCAGTATTTT. Its protein product is CASSTGTSGRLATDTQYF.

For the CDR3, the DNA is TGTGCCAGCAGCTTGGGCCTTCTGCGGACCTTGAACACTGAAGCTTTCTTT. It translates to CASSLGLLRTLNTEAFF. The chain joins TRBV5-5 to TRBJ1-1; D remains unclear. CDR1 is SGHKS, CDR2 YYEKEE, per germline (reference sequence). The V and J ends lost 0 bases and 0 bases respectively, with 15 bases between them. CDR3 length: 17 amino acids.

This clonotype was seen a few times. This rearrangement joins TRBV4-3 to TRBJ1-1; D is possibly TRBD1 (5 bases). V shed 0 bases and J shed 0 bases, with 14 bases lying between them. Per the germline V gene, CDR1 is LGHNA and CDR2 is YSLEER. The CDR3 is made up of 17 amino acids. This CDR3 reads CASSQDVRGDLNTEAFF. CDR3 in DNA: TGCGCCAGCAGCCAAGATGTAAGAGGGGACTTGAACACTGAAGCTTTCTTT.

This clonotype was counted between two and nine times. This chain uses TRBV3-1 with TRBJ1-3; D gene uncertain. V gave up 1 base and J gave up 4 bases, with 14 bases separating them. The germline V gene encodes CDR1 LGHDT and CDR2 YNNKEL (reference sequence). This CDR3 is 16 amino acids long. CDR3 amino acids: CASSQGPPMGGNTIYF. The CDR3 region has the DNA TGTGCCAGCAGCCAAGGGCCCCCAATGGGAGGAAACACCATATATTTT.

This clonotype was observed a few times. The gene calls are TRBV28 and TRBJ2-7; D ambiguous. The CDR3 consists of 10 residues. Germline V gene lookup returns CDR1 MDHEN and CDR2 SYDVKM. The V gene lost 3 bases and the J gene lost 6 bases, with 3 bases spanning the gap. The CDR3 DNA reads TGTGCCAGCAGTTTCTCCGAGCAGTACTTC. Encoded protein: CASSFSEQYF.

This clonotype was counted between two and nine times. The V gene is TRBV10-3, the J gene TRBJ1-1; no firm D call. V shed 6 bases and J shed 0 bases, with 11 bases lying between them. CDR1 ENHRY and CDR2 SYGVKD come from the germline V gene. The length of the CDR3 is 14 residues. The CDR3 nucleotides read TGTGCCATCAGCTCAACTGACCTGAACACTGAAGCTTTCTTT. It encodes CAISSTDLNTEAFF.

This clonotype was seen a few times. This chain connects TRBV3-1 to TRBJ1-2, with D hard to call. V was trimmed by 1 base and J by 4 bases, leaving 13 bases between them. This CDR3 is 15 amino acids long. The germline CDR1 and CDR2 sequences are LGHDT and YNNKEL (reference sequence). CDR3 nucleotides: TGTGCCAGCAGCCAAGGACGGGGAGAGGGCTATGGCTACACCTTC. Encoded protein: CASSQGRGEGYGYTF.